There are a few counts of the clone carrying this T cell receptor beta chain. The CDR3 runs 13 residues. Germline trimming cut 5 bases from V and 10 bases from J; bases unmatched to any gene: 5. Germline-derived CDR1 and CDR2 are MGHRA and YSYEKL. The sample originates from a study of T cells of healthy individuals. Each CDR3 protein gets one entry after TCRdb re-called the 5' RACE reads with MiXCR. The table shows 53,000 or so distinct CDR3 sequences, with roughly 15% occurring only once. This chain joins TRBV4-1 and TRBJ1-3, with 10 bases matching TRBD1. This clonotype was sampled from a human donor in good health. The CDR3: CASSTPGQGTIYF. CDR3 nucleotide sequence: TGCGCCAGCAGCACTCCGGGACAGGGGACCATATATTTT.